This paragraph covers one TCR beta chain sequence. The antigen is undetermined. This entry belongs to a study of shared clonotypes between healthy human individuals. The CDR3 totals 16 residues. V lost 5 bases and J lost 3, with 16 bases in between. Germline CDR1 and CDR2: MGHRA and YSYEKL. Study outcomes and limitations: An anticipated effect of sequencing depth on clonotype sharing among donors was recognized.

Sequencing was performed with immunoSEQ multiplex PCR; in TCRdb, only in-frame clones are kept and a portion is missing. In the table there are under 2,500,000 clones, approximately 95% of which are singletons. The clonotype originates from a man aged 18 to 29 in good health. The chain recombines TRBV4-1 with TRBJ2-2; no definite D call. The sample taken for sequencing was naive CD4+ T cells sorted from blood. Regarding subset: CD45RA+ positively selected. In DNA form, the CDR3 reads TGCGCCAGCAGCACCTTGACGCTTGGAGACACCGGGGAGCTGTTTTTT. Translating it yields CASSTLTLGDTGELFF.